The 30 T cell receptor beta chains below were found in one sample sequenced in a study of identical twins' blood T cells. TCRdb passed the 5' RACE reads through MiXCR, listing each CDR3 protein once. Altogether 300 to 400 distinct CDR3 sequences are present, over 60% being singletons, with the ten largest covering about 35%. Input material: PBMCs. The receptors originated from a woman aged 18-55 years in good health.

The chain is built from TRBV7-6 and TRBJ1-1; 9 bases line up with TRBD1. The V gene's germline CDR1 is SGHVS and CDR2 FNYEAQ. The CDR3 spans 16 residues. V trimming: 5 bases; J trimming: 4 bases; junction bases outside the gene matches: 11. The CDR3, as DNA: TGTGCCAGCAGCGTGTTCCGGGACAGGGCTAGCACTGAAGCTTTCTTT. It codes for CASSVFRDRASTEAFF.

This chain joins TRBV12-3 or TRBV12-4 and TRBJ2-3, with D uncertain. The CDR3 spans 14 residues. V was clipped by 5 bases and J by 2 bases, with 11 bases between them. This CDR3 is CASSQTTNTDTQYF. CDR3 nucleotide sequence: TGTGCCAGCAGTCAAACGACAAACACAGATACGCAGTATTTT.

The rearrangement uses TRBV5-8 and TRBJ2-4; 7 bases match TRBD1. Germline lookup yields CDR1 SGHTS and CDR2 YDEGEE. CDR3 size: 16 residues. V shed 5 bases, J shed 0 bases, and the junction held 8 bases outside the gene matches. The CDR3 sequence is CASSSGTELAKNIQYF. CDR3 nucleotides: TGTGCCAGCAGTTCCGGGACAGAACTAGCCAAAAACATTCAGTACTTC.

The chain has TRBV28 and TRBJ1-5, with 9 bases fitting TRBD1. The V segment lost 6 bases and the J segment 5 bases; nucleotides outside the gene matches: 14. The length of the CDR3 is 17 residues. The germline CDR1 and CDR2 sequences are MDHEN and SYDVKM. The CDR3 loop is CASSYGDGTGHYQPQHF. In DNA form, the CDR3 reads TGTGCCAGCAGCTACGGGGATGGGACAGGGCACTATCAGCCCCAGCATTTT.

The gene calls are TRBV10-3 and TRBJ1-5; 9 bases align to TRBD1. This CDR3 is 14 amino acids long. V trimming: 4 bases; J trimming: 4 bases; junction bases outside the gene matches: 2. Per germline, CDR1 ENHRY and CDR2 SYGVKD. As DNA, the CDR3 is TGTGCCATCAGTGGTGGACAGGGGAATCAGCCCCAGCATTTT. Translated, it gives CAISGGQGNQPQHF.

The chain uses TRBV2 and TRBJ1-6; TRBD1 agrees at 7 bases. This CDR3 has 14 amino acids. J was trimmed by 6 bases and V by 8 bases; bases with no gene match: 7. The germline CDR1 and CDR2 sequences are SNHLY and FYNNEI. The CDR3 sequence: CASGMRQGNSPLHF. For the CDR3, the DNA is TGTGCCAGCGGGATGAGACAGGGTAATTCACCCCTCCACTTT.

This clonotype came up a few times. V is TRBV5-4 and J is TRBJ1-3; tentative D call: TRBD1 (5 bases). The germline CDR1 and CDR2 sequences are SGHNT and YYREEE (reference sequence). The CDR3 contains 17 residues. Trimming removed 0 bases at V and 0 bases at J, with 13 bases between. This CDR3 is CASSLAPQAYSGNTIYF. In nucleotides, the CDR3 is TGTGCCAGCAGCTTGGCCCCACAGGCCTACTCTGGAAACACCATATATTTT.

The chain employs TRBV2 and TRBJ1-6; 8 bases line up with TRBD1. This CDR3 has 15 amino acids. Unmatched junction bases numbered 5, after V lost 4 bases and J lost 6 bases. Germline CDR1 is SNHLY and CDR2 is FYNNEI. CDR3 nucleotide sequence: TGTGCCAGCAGTGCCGGGACAGGAAGTAATTCACCCCTCCACTTT. It translates to CASSAGTGSNSPLHF.

The CDR3 DNA follows: TGTGCCAGCAGCCCCGGACTAGTGTCGGCCAAAAACATTCAGTACTTC. Translated, it gives CASSPGLVSAKNIQYF. The chain has TRBV7-8 and TRBJ2-4, with TRBD2 matching 7 bases. V was clipped by 5 bases and J by 1 base; unmatched bases: 8. CDR3 length: 16 residues. CDR1 and CDR2 from the germline V gene are SGHVS and FQNEAQ.

The chain combines TRBV5-4 with TRBJ1-3; no reliable D call. Germline V CDR1 and CDR2: SGHNT, YYREEE (reference sequence). This CDR3 has 17 amino acids. Trimming took off 0 bases at V and 0 bases at J, with 13 bases between the two ends. As DNA, the CDR3 is TGTGCCAGCAGCTTGGCCCCACGGGCCTACTCTGGAAACACCATATATTTT. It codes for CASSLAPRAYSGNTIYF.

V usage is TRBV2 and J usage is TRBJ1-2, with TRBD1 matching over 10 bases. Germline CDR1 and CDR2: SNHLY and FYNNEI. The CDR3 covers 16 residues. Trimming removed 7 bases from V and 8 bases from J; junction bases left unmatched: 16. The CDR3 sequence is CASTRRAGTGVGGYTF. In nucleotides, the CDR3 is TGTGCCAGCACCCGAAGAGCCGGGACAGGGGTAGGCGGCTACACCTTC.

This chain connects TRBV7-3 to TRBJ1-1, with unresolved D. Germline assignment: CDR1 SGHTA and CDR2 FQGTGA. Trimming cost V 2 bases and J 1 base, with 5 bases left between them. The CDR3 has 13 residues. CDR3 sequence (DNA): TGTGCCAGCAGCTTAGGGAAGAACACTGAAGCTTTCTTT. Residues: CASSLGKNTEAFF.

The CDR3 region is CASSLGRTVTYEQYF. CDR3 in DNA: TGTGCCAGCAGCTTAGGGAGGACAGTTACTTACGAGCAGTACTTC. This chain uses TRBV7-9 with TRBJ2-7; TRBD1 might be the D (6 bases). The CDR3 spans 15 residues. Trimming stripped 1 base from V and 4 bases from J, with 14 bases between. CDR1 and CDR2 (germline): SEHNR, FQNEAQ (reference sequence).

CDR3 loop: CASSEVEGTEAFF. CDR3 DNA: TGTGCCAGCAGTGAAGTGGAGGGGACTGAAGCTTTCTTT. J is TRBJ1-1 and V is TRBV6-1, with a tentative D call TRBD1 (5 bases). The CDR3 totals 13 residues. With 1 base removed from V and 5 bases from J, the gap between germline ends came to 8 bases. CDR1 MNHNS and CDR2 SASEGT come from the germline V gene.

The chain has TRBV6-2 or TRBV6-3 and TRBJ1-1; no firm D call. V lost 0 bases and J 1 base, leaving 9 bases between the germline ends. Germline V gene data show CDR1 as MNHEY and CDR2 as SVGEGT. The CDR3 runs 15 residues. In nucleotides, the CDR3 is TGTGCCAGCAGTTACTCGAACCGTCCGAACACTGAAGCTTTCTTT. Amino acid sequence: CASSYSNRPNTEAFF.

This clonotype appeared a few times. The genes are TRBV28 and TRBJ1-1; 7 nucleotides agree with TRBD1. The trim removed 2 bases at V and 10 bases at J, leaving 19 bases unmatched. CDR3 length: 17 amino acids. The V gene's germline CDR1 is MDHEN and CDR2 SYDVKM. CDR3 coding DNA: TGTGCCAGCAGTTTAGAAGGCAGCACAGGGGCTACACTGGTAGCTTTCTTT. Encoded protein: CASSLEGSTGATLVAFF.

Only a few counts were recorded for this clonotype. The rearrangement uses TRBV6-5 and TRBJ2-7; D possibly corresponds to TRBD1 (5 bases). CDR3 length: 12 amino acids. Germline loops: CDR1 MNHEY, CDR2 SVGAGI. V shed 8 bases and J shed 0 bases, with 8 bases lying between them. The chain's CDR3 is CASHRSSYEQYF. CDR3 nucleotides: TGTGCCAGCCACAGGAGCTCCTACGAGCAGTACTTC.

This clonotype was detected a few times. The chain couples TRBV10-1 to TRBJ1-2; unclear D gene. Trimming shortened V by 1 base and J by 5 bases, and 14 bases separated the two germline ends. Germline CDR1 is WNHNN and CDR2 is SYGVQD (reference sequence). This CDR3 spans 15 amino acids. The CDR3 reads CASSEYQDLLYGYTF. CDR3 DNA: TGCGCCAGCAGTGAGTACCAGGATCTCTTGTATGGCTACACCTTC.

V gene TRBV18 combines with J gene TRBJ1-3; D is unresolved. Germline CDR1 KGHSH, CDR2 LQKENI. With 2 bases removed from V and 0 bases from J, the gap between germline ends came to 5 bases. This CDR3 is built from 14 residues. CDR3 loop: CASSPTDSGNTIYF. CDR3 DNA: TGTGCCAGCTCACCAACGGACTCTGGAAACACCATATATTTT.

The chain carries TRBV28 and TRBJ2-7; D is ambiguous. The germline gives CDR1 MDHEN, CDR2 SYDVKM. This CDR3 contains 12 residues. V lost 3 bases, J lost 3 bases, and 6 bases lay in between. The CDR3 sequence: CASSFNLYEQYF. CDR3 DNA sequence: TGTGCCAGCAGTTTTAATCTCTACGAGCAGTACTTC.

This chain uses TRBV30 with TRBJ1-3; perhaps TRBD1 as D (5 bases). V gave up 2 bases and J gave up 1 base, with 6 bases separating them. Germline CDR1 reads GTSNPN; CDR2 reads SVGIG (reference sequence). This CDR3 region has 13 residues. Here the CDR3 reads CAWSPGSGNTIYF. The DNA of the CDR3 is TGTGCCTGGAGTCCAGGGTCTGGAAACACCATATATTTT.

To note about this clonotype: A read error may be the cause here, since a much bigger clone is one base away. The V call is TRBV6-5, the J call TRBJ1-1; 7 bases match TRBD1. V shed 1 base, J shed 5 bases, and the junction held 7 bases outside the gene matches. CDR3 length equals 15 residues. CDR1 MNHEY and CDR2 SVGAGI come from the germline V gene. Here the CDR3 DNA reads TGTGCCAGCAGTTACTTTCCAGGGGGGGGGACTGAAGCTTTCTTT. Amino acid sequence: CASSYFPGGGTEAFF.

A few counts support this clonotype. The chain combines TRBV7-2 with TRBJ1-1; D gene unclear. The CDR3 covers 15 residues. V lost 0 bases and J 2 bases, leaving 10 bases between the germline ends. Germline lookup yields CDR1 SGHTA and CDR2 FQGNSA. The DNA of the CDR3 is TGTGCCAGCAGCTTAGCTTCCAGCCAAAACACTGAAGCTTTCTTT. Translating it yields CASSLASSQNTEAFF.

By its share, this clonotype is hyperexpanded (1% or more). This chain links TRBV7-6 with TRBJ2-7, with a weak D call TRBD2 (6 bases). Germline assignment: CDR1 SGHVS and CDR2 FNYEAQ. V gave up 1 base and J gave up 1 base, with 20 bases separating them. This CDR3 region has 18 residues. The DNA of the CDR3 is TGTGCCAGCAGCTTAGGTGTGATGTCTAGCGAGGGATCCTACGAGCAGTACTTC. Translation: CASSLGVMSSEGSYEQYF.

The chain uses TRBV13 and TRBJ2-3; D remains unclear. Germline V lookup: CDR1 PRHDT, CDR2 FYEKMQ (reference sequence). This CDR3 contains 14 residues. Trimming pared 3 bases from V and 2 bases from J, leaving 9 bases between. The CDR3 DNA reads TGTGCCAGCAGCTTTAATCCTTTCACAGATACGCAGTATTTT. Amino acid sequence: CASSFNPFTDTQYF.

The V and J genes are TRBV29-1 and TRBJ1-1; D gene uncertain. Germline CDR1 reads SQVTM; CDR2 reads ANQGSEA. V lost 6 bases, J lost 0 bases, and 11 bases lay in between. The CDR3 has 13 residues. The CDR3 loop is CSVGRTMNTEAFF. The CDR3 bases are TGCAGCGTAGGGAGAACCATGAACACTGAAGCTTTCTTT.

This clonotype was seen a handful of times. V is TRBV29-1 and J is TRBJ1-5, with 8 bases lining up with TRBD1. V was pared by 6 bases and J by 0 bases, with 4 bases of the junction left unmatched. The CDR3 totals 14 residues. Germline loops: CDR1 SQVTM, CDR2 ANQGSEA. The CDR3 reads CSVSGTGSNQPQHF. CDR3 in DNA: TGCAGCGTCTCCGGGACAGGTAGCAATCAGCCCCAGCATTTT. The variable domain in full, completed from reference TRBV29-1 and TRBJ1-5, reads SAVISQKPSRDICQRGTSLTIQCQVDSQVTMMFWYRQQPGQSLTLIATANQGSEATYESGFVIDKFPISRPNLTFSTLTVSNMSPEDSSIYLCSVSGTGSNQPQHFGDGTRLSIL.

The rearrangement links TRBV7-6 to TRBJ2-1; D call uncertain. Trimming left V 1 base short and J 2 bases short, with 9 bases between. This CDR3 has 15 amino acids. Germline CDR1 is SGHVS and CDR2 is FNYEAQ. The CDR3 is CASSLGSGPYNEQFF. In nucleotides, the CDR3 is TGTGCCAGCAGCTTAGGATCGGGCCCCTACAATGAGCAGTTCTTC.

V usage is TRBV24-1 and J usage is TRBJ2-1; TRBD1 or TRBD2 may be the D gene (5 bases each). With 0 bases removed from V and 4 bases from J, the gap between germline ends came to 12 bases. The length of the CDR3 is 16 residues. Germline V gives CDR1 KGHDR, CDR2 SFDVKD. The CDR3 nucleotides are TGTGCCACCAGTGATTTGTCATCGGGGACGTACAATGAGCAGTTCTTC. Amino acids: CATSDLSSGTYNEQFF.

CDR3 DNA: TGTGCCAGCAGACAGGGGGCGACACCCCTCCACTTT. It is translated as CASRQGATPLHF. This chain uses TRBV6-1 with TRBJ1-6, with 9 bases aligning to TRBD1. Per the germline V gene, CDR1 is MNHNS and CDR2 is SASEGT. Trimming cost V 6 bases and J 11 bases; bases outside gene matches: 2. The CDR3 is 12 amino acids.